This note documents a single TCR beta chain sequence. As yet, its antigen is unknown. This entry is derived from a study of response to subunit inactivated influenza vaccine. Findings of the study overall: Seasonal influenza vaccination, on each occasion, was suggested by the authors to recruit few new T cells.

Each CDR3 protein is one row after TCRdb ran MiXCR on the RT-PCR reads. The sample yields hundreds of thousands of distinct CDR3 sequences, approximately 24% seen once. The CDR3 has 16 residues. Trimming stripped 1 base from V and 6 bases from J, with 14 bases between. Looked up from germline, CDR1 is KGHDR and CDR2 is SFDVKD. The gene calls are TRBV24-1 and TRBJ2-2, with D maybe TRBD1 (5 bases). The sample in question was CD4+ T cells sorted from PBMCs, obtained 5 to 6 days after vaccination. The origin of this receptor is a man in his fifties or sixties who received an inactivated influenza vaccine. This chain's CDR3 is CATSDFGQGGAGELFF. The CDR3 DNA reads TGTGCCACCAGTGATTTCGGGCAGGGTGGAGCCGGGGAGCTGTTTTTT.